This T cell receptor (beta chain) was profiled in a study of blood T cells in healthy people across ages. A word on this clonotype: The antigen remains unidentified.

Whole-study results and caveats: CMV infection status of these donors was not known. Naive CD4+ cells and diversity were both higher in long-lived donors than in aged donors.

Unmatched junction bases numbered 6, after V lost 7 bases and J lost 6 bases. The CDR3 consists of 14 residues. Germline values: CDR1 SNHLY, CDR2 FYNNEI. For the second PCR, which ran for about 7 to 11 cycles, a sample-barcoded 5' primer and a J-beta primer mix were used. TCRdb ran MiXCR on the 5' RACE reads and lists one entry per CDR3 protein. The table has hundreds of thousands of distinct CDR3 sequences, 25% to 30% seen once; the top ten hold 15% to 19%. V is TRBV2 and J is TRBJ1-2, with 12 positions matching TRBD1. Material: blood. The sequence was obtained from a woman at least 80 years old in good health. CDR3 DNA: TGTGCCAGCACTAGGGACAGGGGGCGGAATGGCTACACCTTC. It translates to CASTRDRGRNGYTF.